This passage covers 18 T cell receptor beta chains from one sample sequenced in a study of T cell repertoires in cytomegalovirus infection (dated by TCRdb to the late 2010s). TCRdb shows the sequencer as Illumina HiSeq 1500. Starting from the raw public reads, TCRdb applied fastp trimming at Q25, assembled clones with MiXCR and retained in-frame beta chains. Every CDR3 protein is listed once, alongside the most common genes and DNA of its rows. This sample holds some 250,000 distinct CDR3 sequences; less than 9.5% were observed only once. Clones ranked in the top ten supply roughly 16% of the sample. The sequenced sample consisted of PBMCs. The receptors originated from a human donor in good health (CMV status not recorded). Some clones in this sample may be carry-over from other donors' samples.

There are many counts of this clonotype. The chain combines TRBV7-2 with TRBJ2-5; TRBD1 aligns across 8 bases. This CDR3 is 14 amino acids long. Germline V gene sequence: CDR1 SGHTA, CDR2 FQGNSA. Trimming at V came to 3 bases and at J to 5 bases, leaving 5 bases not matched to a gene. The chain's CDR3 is CASSLVTGVETQYF. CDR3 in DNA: TGTGCCAGCAGCTTGGTGACAGGGGTTGAGACCCAGTACTTC.

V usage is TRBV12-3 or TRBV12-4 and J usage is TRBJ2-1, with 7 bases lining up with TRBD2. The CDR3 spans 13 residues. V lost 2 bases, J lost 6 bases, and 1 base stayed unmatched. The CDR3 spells CASSLLAANEQFF. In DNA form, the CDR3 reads TGTGCCAGCAGTTTACTAGCGGCCAATGAGCAGTTCTTC.

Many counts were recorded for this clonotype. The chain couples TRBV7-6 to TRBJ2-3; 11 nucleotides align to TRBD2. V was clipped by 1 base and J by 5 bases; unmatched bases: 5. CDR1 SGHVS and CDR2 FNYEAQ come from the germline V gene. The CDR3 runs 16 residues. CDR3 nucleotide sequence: TGTGCCAGCAGCTTAGTACTAGCGGGAGTCGGAGATACGCAGTATTTT. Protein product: CASSLVLAGVGDTQYF.

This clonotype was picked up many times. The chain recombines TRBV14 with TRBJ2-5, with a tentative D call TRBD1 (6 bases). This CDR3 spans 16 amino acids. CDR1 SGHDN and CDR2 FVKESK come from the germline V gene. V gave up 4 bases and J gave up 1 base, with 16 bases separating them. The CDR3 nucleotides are TGTGCCAGCAGCCCCGCTCCTAGGGGGTTCCAAGAGACCCAGTACTTC. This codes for CASSPAPRGFQETQYF.

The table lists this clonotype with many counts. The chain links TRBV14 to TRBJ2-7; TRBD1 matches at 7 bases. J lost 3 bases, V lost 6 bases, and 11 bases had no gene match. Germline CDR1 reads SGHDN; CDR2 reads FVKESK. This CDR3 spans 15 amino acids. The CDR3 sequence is CASSLYRGGSYEQYF. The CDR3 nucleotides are TGTGCCAGCAGTCTCTACAGGGGTGGGAGCTACGAGCAGTACTTC.

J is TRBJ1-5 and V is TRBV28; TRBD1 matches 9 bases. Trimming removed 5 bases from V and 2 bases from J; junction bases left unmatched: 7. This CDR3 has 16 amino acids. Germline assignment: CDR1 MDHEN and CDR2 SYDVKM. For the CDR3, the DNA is TGTGCCAGCAGTCCTCACAGGGGGCGAGGCAATCAGCCCCAGCATTTT. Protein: CASSPHRGRGNQPQHF.

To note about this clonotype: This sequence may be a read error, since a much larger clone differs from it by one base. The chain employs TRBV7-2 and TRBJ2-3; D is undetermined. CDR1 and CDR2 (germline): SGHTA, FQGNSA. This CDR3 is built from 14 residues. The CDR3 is CASSTIVGTDSQYF. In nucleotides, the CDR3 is TGTGCCAGCAGCACCATCGTCGGCACAGATTCGCAGTATTTT.

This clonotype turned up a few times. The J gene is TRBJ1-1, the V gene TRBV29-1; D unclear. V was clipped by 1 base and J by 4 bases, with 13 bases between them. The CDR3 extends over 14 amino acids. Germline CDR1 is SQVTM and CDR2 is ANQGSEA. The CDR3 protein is CSVEGLWQSTEAFF. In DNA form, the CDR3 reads TGCAGCGTTGAAGGTCTTTGGCAATCCACTGAAGCTTTCTTT.

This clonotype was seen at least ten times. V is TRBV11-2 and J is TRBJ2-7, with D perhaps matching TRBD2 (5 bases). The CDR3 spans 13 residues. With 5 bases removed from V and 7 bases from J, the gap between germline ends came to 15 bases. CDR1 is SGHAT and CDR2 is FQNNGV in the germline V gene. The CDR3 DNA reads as TGTGCCAGCAGCAGCGATGGACCGGGGGAGCAGTACTTC. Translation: CASSSDGPGEQYF.

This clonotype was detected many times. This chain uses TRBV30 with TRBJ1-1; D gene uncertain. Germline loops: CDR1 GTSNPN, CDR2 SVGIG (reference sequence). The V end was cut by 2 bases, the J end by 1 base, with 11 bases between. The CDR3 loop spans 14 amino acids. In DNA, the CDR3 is TGTGCCTGGAGTAAAGCTACTCCGAACACTGAAGCTTTCTTT. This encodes CAWSKATPNTEAFF.

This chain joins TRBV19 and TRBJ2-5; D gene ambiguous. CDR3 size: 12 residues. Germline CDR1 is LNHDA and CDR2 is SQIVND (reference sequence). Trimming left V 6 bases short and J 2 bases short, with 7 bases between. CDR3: CASSGRQETQYF. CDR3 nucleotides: TGTGCCAGTAGCGGCAGACAAGAGACCCAGTACTTC.

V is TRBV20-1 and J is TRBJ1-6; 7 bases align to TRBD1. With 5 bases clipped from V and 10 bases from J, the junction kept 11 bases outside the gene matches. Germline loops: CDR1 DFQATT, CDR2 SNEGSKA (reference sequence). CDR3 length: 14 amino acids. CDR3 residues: CSAERQGLVSPLHF. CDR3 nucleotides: TGCAGTGCTGAACGACAGGGTCTTGTGTCACCCCTCCACTTT.

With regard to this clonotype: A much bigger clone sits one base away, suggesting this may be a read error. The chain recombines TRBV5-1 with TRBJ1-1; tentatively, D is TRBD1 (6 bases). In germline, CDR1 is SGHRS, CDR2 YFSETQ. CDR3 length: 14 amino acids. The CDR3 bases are TGCGCCAGCAGAACTCAGGGGACGAACACTGTAGCTTTCTTT. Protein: CASRTQGTNTVAFF.

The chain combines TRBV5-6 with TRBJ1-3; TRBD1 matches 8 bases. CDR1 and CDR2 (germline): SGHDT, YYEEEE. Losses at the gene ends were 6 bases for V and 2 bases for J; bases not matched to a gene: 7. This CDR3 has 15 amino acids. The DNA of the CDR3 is TGTGCCAGCACCAAGGACAGGGTCCCTGGAAACACCATATATTTT. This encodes CASTKDRVPGNTIYF.

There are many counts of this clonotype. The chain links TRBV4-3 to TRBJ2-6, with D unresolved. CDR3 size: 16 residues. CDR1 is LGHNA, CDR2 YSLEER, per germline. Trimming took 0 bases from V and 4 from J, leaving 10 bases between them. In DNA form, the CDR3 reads TGCGCCAGCAGCCAAGATAAGCTGGCCGGGGCCAACGTCCTGACTTTC. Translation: CASSQDKLAGANVLTF.

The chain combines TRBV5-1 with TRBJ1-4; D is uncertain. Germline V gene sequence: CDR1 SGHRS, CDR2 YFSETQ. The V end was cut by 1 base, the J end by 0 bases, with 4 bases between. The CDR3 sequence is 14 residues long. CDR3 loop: CASSLLSTNEKLFF. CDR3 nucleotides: TGCGCCAGCAGCTTGCTTTCAACTAATGAAAAACTGTTTTTT.

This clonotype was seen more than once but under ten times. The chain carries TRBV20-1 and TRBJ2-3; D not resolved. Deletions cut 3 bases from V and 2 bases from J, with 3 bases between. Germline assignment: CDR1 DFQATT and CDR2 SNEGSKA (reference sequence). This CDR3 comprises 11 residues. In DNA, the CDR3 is TGCAGTGCTAGCTACACAGATACGCAGTATTTT. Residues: CSASYTDTQYF.

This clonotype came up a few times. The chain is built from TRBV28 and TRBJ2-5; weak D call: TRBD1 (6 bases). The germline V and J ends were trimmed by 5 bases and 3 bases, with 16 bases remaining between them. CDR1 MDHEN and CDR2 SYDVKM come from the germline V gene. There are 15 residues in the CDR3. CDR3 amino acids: CASSRPRGPKETQYF. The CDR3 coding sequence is TGTGCCAGCAGTCGTCCCAGGGGCCCCAAAGAGACCCAGTACTTC.